One TCR beta chain is described in this entry. The data were obtained in a study of blood T cell repertoires in COVID-19. From germline, CDR1 is SEHNR and CDR2 FQNEAQ (reference sequence). The CDR3 is 13 amino acids. V dropped 5 bases and J dropped 4 bases, with 11 bases sitting between them. In the authors' methods: Amplification of reference gene primers was used by the study to estimate nucleated cell counts. Sequenced by immunoSEQ multiplex PCR; TCRdb stores in-frame clones only, minus some. That table gives V, J and clone size, and the DNA gave D and trimming. This table holds about 300,000 clones, about 89% found once. Clinical histories supplied by participants themselves formed the basis of cohort assignment. Recovered participants had two consecutive negative NP/OP PCR tests, healthcare professional clearance, or symptom resolution.

The clonotype comes from a man in his 60s who had recovered from COVID-19. Sequencing used PBMCs or T cells enriched from blood (not recorded which). V is TRBV7-9 and J is TRBJ1-1, with TRBD1 as a possible D gene (6 bases). In nucleotides, the CDR3 is TGTGCCAGCAGCGCGGGGGCGGCCACTGAAGCTTTCTTT. Its protein product is CASSAGAATEAFF.